These 4 T cell receptor beta chains share one sample of origin, sequenced in a study of technical replicates of blood from several donors. Sequencing was performed with immunoSEQ multiplex PCR; in TCRdb, only in-frame clones are kept and a portion is missing. The sample records approximately 88,000 clones, over 90% being singletons. Sequencing input: T cells isolated from PBMCs. These receptors came from a human donor in good health.

This chain connects TRBV7-9 to TRBJ1-1; 10 nucleotides agree with TRBD1. This CDR3 is 14 amino acids long. Germline CDR1 SEHNR, CDR2 FQNEAQ (reference sequence). Germline trimming cut 5 bases from V and 4 bases from J; bases unmatched to any gene: 4. CDR3 protein: CASSRQGAGTEAFF. The CDR3 DNA reads TGTGCCAGCAGCCGACAGGGGGCCGGCACTGAAGCTTTCTTT.

The chain couples TRBV6-1 to TRBJ2-7; TRBD2 might be the D (5 bases). The V end lost 2 bases, the J end lost 3 bases, and 11 bases lay between the germline ends. The germline V gene has CDR1 MNHNS and CDR2 SASEGT. The CDR3 loop spans 14 amino acids. CDR3 sequence reads: CASSESQTNYEQYF. The CDR3 region has the DNA TGTGCCAGCAGTGAAAGTCAGACTAACTACGAGCAGTACTTC.

The chain links TRBV4-1 to TRBJ2-7; 7 positions agree with TRBD1. This CDR3 spans 19 amino acids. Trimming at V came to 3 bases and at J to 1 base, leaving 18 bases not matched to a gene. Germline V gene sequence: CDR1 MGHRA, CDR2 YSYEKL. The CDR3 spells CASSHSIFKTRDSSYEQYF. The CDR3 DNA reads TGCGCCAGCAGCCACTCAATCTTTAAGACCCGGGACAGTTCCTACGAGCAGTACTTC.

The V and J genes are TRBV29-1 and TRBJ2-1; 7 bases align to TRBD1. Germline loops: CDR1 SQVTM, CDR2 ANQGSEA. V dropped 6 bases and J dropped 7; count of bases not matched to a gene: 12. This CDR3 comprises 14 residues. The CDR3 sequence is CSVFPGQILNEQFF. CDR3 nucleotide sequence: TGCAGCGTGTTTCCGGGACAGATCCTAAATGAGCAGTTCTTC.